The entry that follows covers one TCR beta chain sequence. TCRdb processed the 5' RACE reads again and assigns one entry to each CDR3 protein, with no DNA. The repertoire table contains about 390,000 distinct CDR3 sequences. Germline-derived CDR1 and CDR2 are SNHLY and FYNNEI. This CDR3 region has 13 residues. The record originates from a study of T cells expressing NK-cell markers. The rearrangement uses TRBV2 and TRBJ2-5; TCRdb outputs TRBD2, but without DNA this stays unchecked. The origin of this receptor is a woman aged 50 to 65 in good health. Material for sequencing was blood T cells: a sorted CD56 or NKG2C T cell subset, CD4+ or CD8+ T cells, or bulk PBMC T cells (not recorded which). Here the CDR3 reads CATGLAQQETQYF.